A single sample gave rise to the 20 T cell receptor beta chains below, sequenced in a study of blood T cell repertoires in COVID-19. Sequencing used immunoSEQ multiplex PCR; TCRdb keeps in-frame clones, though not all of them. The sample comprises approximately 200,000 clones, less than 90% of which are singletons, and over 2% rests with the top ten. Sequenced sample: peripheral blood. Receptors originate from a woman aged 50 to 60 with acute or convalescent COVID-19.

The chain links TRBV7-9 to TRBJ1-1, with no clear D. The CDR3 contains 13 residues. V lost 3 bases and J 1 base, leaving 6 bases between the germline ends. Germline V CDR1 and CDR2: SEHNR, FQNEAQ (reference sequence). The CDR3 spells CASSFSQNTEAFF. In DNA form, the CDR3 reads TGTGCCAGCAGCTTCTCACAGAACACTGAAGCTTTCTTT.

V and J are TRBV12-3 or TRBV12-4 and TRBJ1-2; unclear D gene. The CDR3 is made up of 13 amino acids. V gave up 3 bases and J gave up 4 bases, with 9 bases separating them. CDR3 sequence: CASSLAATYGYTF. The CDR3 DNA is TGTGCCAGCAGTTTGGCGGCGACCTATGGCTACACCTTC.

This chain joins TRBV7-9 and TRBJ2-1, with TRBD1 identical over 9 bases. V dropped 5 bases and J dropped 7; count of bases not matched to a gene: 3. Germline lookup yields CDR1 SEHNR and CDR2 FQNEAQ (reference sequence). The CDR3 sequence is 13 residues long. The DNA of the CDR3 is TGTGCCAGCAGCATGACAGGGGGAAATGAGCAGTTCTTC. It yields the protein CASSMTGGNEQFF.

The V and J genes are TRBV7-2 and TRBJ1-1, with 7 bases fitting TRBD1. The CDR3 contains 17 residues. J gave up 1 base and V 5 bases, and 13 bases lay outside the gene matches. CDR1 is SGHTA and CDR2 is FQGNSA in the germline V gene. The CDR3 loop reads CASSPRGQSIGNTEAFF. Here the CDR3 DNA reads TGTGCCAGCAGCCCCCGGGGACAGTCCATTGGGAACACTGAAGCTTTCTTT.

This rearrangement joins TRBV4-3 to TRBJ2-5, with unresolved D. The CDR3 runs to 14 residues. Germline CDR1 and CDR2: LGHNA and YSLEER. V was cut by 1 base and J by 5 bases, with 11 bases left in between. CDR3 sequence reads: CASSQGFGLETQYF. The CDR3 bases are TGCGCCAGCAGCCAAGGGTTTGGCTTGGAGACCCAGTACTTC.

This clone showed up just once. The chain joins TRBV12-5 to TRBJ1-2, with 8 bases matching TRBD1. The germline V gene encodes CDR1 LGHNT and CDR2 FRNRAP. The trim removed 5 bases at V and 3 bases at J, leaving 20 bases unmatched. The CDR3 runs 19 residues. This CDR3 is CASGTKIFVRDRTDYGYTF. CDR3 in DNA: TGTGCTAGTGGTACAAAAATTTTCGTCCGGGACAGGACTGACTATGGCTACACCTTC.

This chain uses TRBV24-1 with TRBJ2-1; no definite D call. Germline values: CDR1 KGHDR, CDR2 SFDVKD. V shed 5 bases and J shed 12 bases, with 10 bases lying between them. The CDR3 covers 11 residues. The CDR3 reads CATSGVYGQFF. Here the CDR3 DNA reads TGTGCCACCAGTGGAGTTTATGGGCAGTTCTTC.

The V gene is TRBV30, the J gene TRBJ2-1; tentatively, D is TRBD2 (6 bases). Trimming removed 5 bases from V and 14 bases from J, with 19 bases in between. The CDR3 loop spans 12 amino acids. Per the germline V gene, CDR1 is GTSNPN and CDR2 is SVGIG (reference sequence). The CDR3 sequence: CAWSNIWGVEFF. Written as DNA, the CDR3 is TGTGCCTGGTCTAATATATGGGGGGTAGAGTTCTTC.

The chain uses TRBV7-2 and TRBJ2-1; 8 positions match TRBD1. With 8 bases clipped from V and 3 bases from J, the junction kept 3 bases outside the gene matches. CDR3 length: 13 residues. CDR1 SGHTA and CDR2 FQGNSA come from the germline V gene. The CDR3 region is CASQTGVYNEQFF. CDR3 nucleotides: TGTGCCAGCCAGACAGGGGTCTACAATGAGCAGTTCTTC. The variable domain in full, completed from reference TRBV7-2 and TRBJ2-1, reads GAGVSQSPSNKVTEKGKDVELRCDPISGHTALYWYRQSLGQGLEFLIYFQGNSAPDKSGLPSDRFSAERTGGSVSTLTIQRTQQEDSAVYLCASQTGVYNEQFFGPGTRLTVL.

The DNA for the CDR3 is TGTGCCAGCAGCGTAGGGGCATTGGACCAAGAGACCCAGTACTTC. Translation gives CASSVGALDQETQYF. The genes are TRBV9 and TRBJ2-5; D gene ambiguous. The CDR3 sequence is 15 residues long. CDR1 is SGDLS and CDR2 is YYNGEE in the germline V gene. Trimming took 0 bases from V and 0 from J, leaving 9 bases between them.

A word on this clone: Other DNA sequences in the same sample also yield this CDR3. This chain joins TRBV6-2 or TRBV6-3 and TRBJ2-1; TRBD2 aligns across 13 bases. Germline CDR1 reads MNHEY; CDR2 reads SVGEGT. CDR3 length equals 15 residues. V was pared by 6 bases and J by 7 bases, with 6 bases of the junction left unmatched. Written as DNA, the CDR3 is TGTGCCAGCAGCTATCCGGGACTAGCGGGAAATGAGCAGTTCTTC. Its protein product is CASSYPGLAGNEQFF.

This rearrangement joins TRBV12-3 or TRBV12-4 to TRBJ2-1, with TRBD2 as a possible D gene (6 bases). The V end lost 5 bases, the J end lost 8 bases, and 13 bases lay between the germline ends. CDR3 length: 13 residues. CDR3 nucleotide sequence: TGTGCCAGCAGTCCCCAACTAGCACATGAGCAGTTCTTC. Amino acid sequence: CASSPQLAHEQFF.

The chain is built from TRBV21-1 and TRBJ1-5; the table's D call TRBD1 went unverified against the DNA. TRBV21-1 is termed a pseudogene. This CDR3 has 17 amino acids. DNA of the CDR3: TGTGCCAGCAGCAAAGAGAATTCAGGGGGCGCCGATCAGCCCCAGCATTTT. Protein sequence: CASSKENSGGADQPQHF.

This sequence joins TRBV5-8 and TRBJ2-7; 10 bases are a match to TRBD2. V lost 4 bases, J lost 2 bases, and 6 bases stayed unmatched. Germline lookup yields CDR1 SGHTS and CDR2 YDEGEE. CDR3 size: 15 residues. In DNA form, the CDR3 reads TGTGCCAGCAGCATAGGGACTAGCGATACCTACGAGCAGTACTTC. Translating gives CASSIGTSDTYEQYF.

This chain connects TRBV11-2 to TRBJ2-5; TRBD2 matches at 8 bases. CDR1 SGHAT and CDR2 FQNNGV come from the germline V gene. The V segment lost 8 bases and the J segment 5 bases; nucleotides outside the gene matches: 10. The CDR3 spans 14 residues. In DNA, the CDR3 is TGTGCCAGCTTTCGCGGGGGGCCAGCGGAGACCCAGTACTTC. Encoded protein: CASFRGGPAETQYF.

DNA for the CDR3: TGTGCCAGCAGCCCTGGACTGAGCGGGACTCCCTACAATGAGCAGTTCTTC. It encodes CASSPGLSGTPYNEQFF. The rearrangement links TRBV9 to TRBJ2-1; 7 bases fit TRBD2. In germline, CDR1 is SGDLS, CDR2 YYNGEE. CDR3 length equals 17 residues. The trim removed 4 bases at V and 2 bases at J, leaving 12 bases unmatched.

The V call is TRBV6-5, the J call TRBJ1-4; the D gene is possibly TRBD1 (6 bases). Per the germline V gene, CDR1 is MNHEY and CDR2 is SVGAGI. This CDR3 has 14 amino acids. Trimming took off 4 bases at V and 7 bases at J, with 13 bases between the two ends. In DNA form, the CDR3 reads TGTGCCAGCAGTTCCACAGGGTACGGTGAAAAACTGTTTTTT. This encodes CASSSTGYGEKLFF.

The chain has TRBV15 and TRBJ2-5; 9 positions match TRBD2. The CDR3 is 16 amino acids. V trimming: 2 bases; J trimming: 1 base; junction bases outside the gene matches: 5. The germline V gene encodes CDR1 LNHNV and CDR2 YYDKDF (reference sequence). In DNA, the CDR3 is TGTGCCACCAGCAGATCCCTTAGCGGGAGCCAAGAGACCCAGTACTTC. Encoded protein: CATSRSLSGSQETQYF.

Details on this clone: This sample includes further DNA sequences coding for the same CDR3. The chain carries TRBV18 and TRBJ2-5, with no clear D. The V end was cut by 1 base, the J end by 3 bases, with 6 bases between. The germline V gene has CDR1 KGHSH and CDR2 LQKENI. The CDR3 is 13 amino acids. Written as DNA, the CDR3 is TGTGCCAGCTCACCACTGGCGGAAGAGACCCAGTACTTC. This encodes CASSPLAEETQYF.

This CDR3 reads CATSDRYFTDTQYF. In DNA, the CDR3 is TGTGCCACCAGTGACCGTTACTTCACAGATACGCAGTATTTT. V and J are TRBV24-1 and TRBJ2-3; D uncertain. The length of the CDR3 is 14 residues. Trimming took off 4 bases at V and 2 bases at J, with 9 bases between the two ends. CDR1 is KGHDR and CDR2 is SFDVKD in the germline V gene.